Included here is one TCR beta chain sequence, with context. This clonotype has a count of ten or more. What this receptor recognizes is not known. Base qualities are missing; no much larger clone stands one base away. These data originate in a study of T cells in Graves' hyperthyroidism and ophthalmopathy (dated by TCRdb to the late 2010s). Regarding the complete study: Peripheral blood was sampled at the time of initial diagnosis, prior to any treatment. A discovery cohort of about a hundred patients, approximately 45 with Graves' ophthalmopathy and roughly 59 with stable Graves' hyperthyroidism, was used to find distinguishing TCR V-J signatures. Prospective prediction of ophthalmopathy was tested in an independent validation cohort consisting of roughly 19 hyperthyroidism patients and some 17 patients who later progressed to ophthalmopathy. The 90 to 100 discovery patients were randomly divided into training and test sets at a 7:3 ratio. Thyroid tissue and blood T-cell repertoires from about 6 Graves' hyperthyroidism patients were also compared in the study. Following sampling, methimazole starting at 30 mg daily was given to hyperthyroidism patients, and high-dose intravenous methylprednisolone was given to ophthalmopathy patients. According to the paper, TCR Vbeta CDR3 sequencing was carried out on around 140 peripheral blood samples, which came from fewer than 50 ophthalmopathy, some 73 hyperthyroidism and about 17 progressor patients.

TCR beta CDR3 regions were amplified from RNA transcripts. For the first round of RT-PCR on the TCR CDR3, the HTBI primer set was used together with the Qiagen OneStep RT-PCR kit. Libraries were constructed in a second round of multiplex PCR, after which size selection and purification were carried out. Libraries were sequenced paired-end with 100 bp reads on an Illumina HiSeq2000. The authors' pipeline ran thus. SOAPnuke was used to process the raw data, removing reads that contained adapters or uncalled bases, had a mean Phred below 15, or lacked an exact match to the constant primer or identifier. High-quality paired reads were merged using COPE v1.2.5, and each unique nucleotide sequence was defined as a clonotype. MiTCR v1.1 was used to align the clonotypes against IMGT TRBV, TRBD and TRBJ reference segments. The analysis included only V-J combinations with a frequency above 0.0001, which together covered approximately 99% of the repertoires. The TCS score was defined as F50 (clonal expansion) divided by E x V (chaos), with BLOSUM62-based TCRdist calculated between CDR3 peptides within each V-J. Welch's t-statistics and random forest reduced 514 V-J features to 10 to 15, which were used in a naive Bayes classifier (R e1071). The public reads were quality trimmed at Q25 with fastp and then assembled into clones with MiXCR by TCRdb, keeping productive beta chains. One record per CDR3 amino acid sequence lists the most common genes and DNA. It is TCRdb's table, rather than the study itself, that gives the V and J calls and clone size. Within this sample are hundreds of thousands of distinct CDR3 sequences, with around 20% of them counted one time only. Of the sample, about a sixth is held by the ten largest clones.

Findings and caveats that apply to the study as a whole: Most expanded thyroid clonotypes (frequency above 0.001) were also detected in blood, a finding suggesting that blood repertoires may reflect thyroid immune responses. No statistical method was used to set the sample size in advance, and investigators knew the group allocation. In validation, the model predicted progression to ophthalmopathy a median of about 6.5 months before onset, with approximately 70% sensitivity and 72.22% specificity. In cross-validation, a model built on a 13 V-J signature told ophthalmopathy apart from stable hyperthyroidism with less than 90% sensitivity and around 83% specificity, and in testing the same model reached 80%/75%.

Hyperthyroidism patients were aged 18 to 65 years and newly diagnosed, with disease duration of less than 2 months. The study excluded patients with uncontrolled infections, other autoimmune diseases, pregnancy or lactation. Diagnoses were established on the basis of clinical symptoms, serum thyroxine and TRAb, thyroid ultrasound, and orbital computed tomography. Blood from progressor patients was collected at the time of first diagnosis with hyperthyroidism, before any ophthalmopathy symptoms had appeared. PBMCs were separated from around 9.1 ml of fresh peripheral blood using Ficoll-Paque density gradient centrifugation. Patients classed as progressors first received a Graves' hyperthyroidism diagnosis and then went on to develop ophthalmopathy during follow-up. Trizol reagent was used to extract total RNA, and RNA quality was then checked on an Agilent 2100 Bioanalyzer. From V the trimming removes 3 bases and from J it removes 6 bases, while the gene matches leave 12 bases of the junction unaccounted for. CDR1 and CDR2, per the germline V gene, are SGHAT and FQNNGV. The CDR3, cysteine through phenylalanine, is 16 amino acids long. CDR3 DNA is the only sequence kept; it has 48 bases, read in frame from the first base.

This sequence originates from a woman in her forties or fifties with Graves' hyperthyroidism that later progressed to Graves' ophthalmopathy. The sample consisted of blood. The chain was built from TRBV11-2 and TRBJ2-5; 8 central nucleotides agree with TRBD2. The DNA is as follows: TGTGCCAGCAGCTTGGCCCGCGGGGGGCGGTTGAAGACCCAGTACTTC. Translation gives CASSLARGGRLKTQYF. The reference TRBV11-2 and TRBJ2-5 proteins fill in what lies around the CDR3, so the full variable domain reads EAGVAQSPRYKIIEKRQSVAFWCNPISGHATLYWYQQILGQGPKLLIQFQNNGVVDDSQLPKDRFSAERLKGVDSTLKIQPAKLEDSAVYLCASSLARGGRLKTQYFGPGTRLLVL.